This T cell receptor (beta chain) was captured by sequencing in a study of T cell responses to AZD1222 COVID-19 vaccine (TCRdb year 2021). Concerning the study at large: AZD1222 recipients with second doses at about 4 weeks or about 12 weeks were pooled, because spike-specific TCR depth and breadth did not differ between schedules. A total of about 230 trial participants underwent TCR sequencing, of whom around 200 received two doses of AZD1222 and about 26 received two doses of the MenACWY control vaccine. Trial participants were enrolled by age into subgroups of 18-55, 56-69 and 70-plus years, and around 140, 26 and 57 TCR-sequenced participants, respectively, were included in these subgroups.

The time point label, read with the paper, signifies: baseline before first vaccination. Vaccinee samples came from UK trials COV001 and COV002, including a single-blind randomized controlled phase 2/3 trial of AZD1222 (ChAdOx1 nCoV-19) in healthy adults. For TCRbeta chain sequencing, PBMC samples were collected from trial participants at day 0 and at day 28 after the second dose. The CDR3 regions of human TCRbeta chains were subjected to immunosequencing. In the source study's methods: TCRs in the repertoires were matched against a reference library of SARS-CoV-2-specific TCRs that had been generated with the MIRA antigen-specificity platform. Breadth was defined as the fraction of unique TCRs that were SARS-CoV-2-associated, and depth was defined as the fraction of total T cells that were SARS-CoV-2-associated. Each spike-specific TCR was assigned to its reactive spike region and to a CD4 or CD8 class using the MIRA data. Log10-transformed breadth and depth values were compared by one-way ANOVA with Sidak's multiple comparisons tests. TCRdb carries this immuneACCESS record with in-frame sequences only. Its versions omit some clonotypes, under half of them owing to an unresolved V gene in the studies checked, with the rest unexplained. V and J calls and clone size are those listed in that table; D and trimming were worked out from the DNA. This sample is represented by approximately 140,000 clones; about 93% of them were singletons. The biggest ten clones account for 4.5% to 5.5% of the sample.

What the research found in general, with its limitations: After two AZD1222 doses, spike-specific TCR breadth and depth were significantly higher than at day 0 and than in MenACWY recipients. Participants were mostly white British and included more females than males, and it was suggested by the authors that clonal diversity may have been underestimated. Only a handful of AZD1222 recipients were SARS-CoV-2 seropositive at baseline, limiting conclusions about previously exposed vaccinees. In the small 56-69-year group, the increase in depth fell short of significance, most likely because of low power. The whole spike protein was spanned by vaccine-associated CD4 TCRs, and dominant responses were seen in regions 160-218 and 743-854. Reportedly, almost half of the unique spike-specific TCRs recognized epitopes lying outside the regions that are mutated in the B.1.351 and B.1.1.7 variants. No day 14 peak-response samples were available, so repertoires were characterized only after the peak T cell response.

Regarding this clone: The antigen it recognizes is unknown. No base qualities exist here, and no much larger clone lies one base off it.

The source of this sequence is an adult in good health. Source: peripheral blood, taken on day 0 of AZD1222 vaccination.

The CDR3 region has the sequence CASSKLLRLVSYNEQFF. The nucleotide sequence is TGTGCCAGCAGCAAACTCTTGAGACTAGTTTCTTACAATGAGCAGTTCTTC. The rearranged chain carries TRBV21-1 and TRBJ2-1; TRBD2 is taken as the D call from the table, unchecked against the DNA. TRBV21-1 is termed a pseudogene. The CDR3 goes from the cysteine to the phenylalanine over 17 residues. Just the 51-base CDR3 DNA is kept, in frame starting at base 1.